This T cell receptor beta chain originates from a study of T cells in tuberculosis. Adolescents were screened for latent TB by skin test and IGRA. Libraries were prepared by immunoSEQ multiplex PCR; TCRdb keeps only in-frame clonotypes and omits some of them. The top ten hold 5.5% to 6.5% of the sample, which has tens of thousands of clones, almost 90% seen once. This TCR derives from a donor aged 5-35 years with latent tuberculosis or without tuberculosis infection. Sequenced: PBMCs.

The DNA of the CDR3 is TGTGCCAGCAGTGAACTAGCGGGGGGGTACAATGAGCAGTTCTTC. Amino acid sequence: CASSELAGGYNEQFF. This rearrangement joins TRBV6-1 to TRBJ2-1, with 12 bases matching TRBD2. The V gene end was trimmed by 2 bases and the J gene end by 4 bases; junction bases not matched to a gene: 0. Per germline, CDR1 MNHNS and CDR2 SASEGT. The CDR3 sequence is 15 residues long.